The 12 T cell receptor beta chains presented below share a single source sample, sequenced in a study of shared clonotypes between healthy human individuals. Profiling relied on immunoSEQ multiplex PCR, and the TCRdb table lists in-frame clones only, not all of them. The sample holds around 1.1 million clones, approximately 80% seen once. Sequencing was performed on memory CD4+ T cells from PBMCs. The subset was: CD45RA-negative fraction. All receptors derive from a man between 18 and 29 years old in good health. Some clones in this sample may be carry-over from other donors' samples.

V and J are TRBV7-3 and TRBJ1-2, with 8 bases fitting TRBD1. Germline CDR1 is SGHTA and CDR2 is FQGTGA. There are 16 residues in the CDR3. After removal of 0 bases from V and 5 bases from J, the junction contained 8 bases not matched to a gene. The chain's CDR3 is CASSLTSGGEMYGYTF. CDR3 bases: TGTGCCAGCAGCTTAACGTCAGGGGGCGAAATGTATGGCTACACCTTC.

This clone has only a few counts. A read error is the likely source, as a far larger clone sits one nucleotide away. The chain combines TRBV4-1 with TRBJ2-3; 9 bases fit TRBD2. The length of the CDR3 is 17 residues. Germline V gene lookup returns CDR1 MGHRA and CDR2 YSYEKL. The junction had 9 bases not matched to a gene; V was cut back by 1 base and J by 4 bases. The chain's CDR3 is CASSQVLVREGADTQYF. DNA for the CDR3: TGCGCCAGCAGCCAAGTGCTTGTGCGGGAGGGAGCAGATACGCAGTATTTT.

The genes are TRBV5-5 and TRBJ2-3; either TRBD1 or TRBD2 may fit D (5 bases each). The CDR3 consists of 14 residues. Trimming removed 4 bases from V and 6 bases from J, with 15 bases in between. CDR1 and CDR2 from the germline V gene are SGHKS and YYEKEE (reference sequence). The DNA of the CDR3 is TGTGCCAGCAGCACTGGGGGTTGGGACGATACGCAGTATTTT. This encodes CASSTGGWDDTQYF.

This clone occurred once. The chain carries TRBV28 and TRBJ2-7; a possible D gene is TRBD1 (6 bases). Trimming pared 10 bases from V and 1 base from J, leaving 14 bases between. CDR1 is MDHEN and CDR2 is SYDVKM in the germline V gene. The CDR3 extends over 13 amino acids. CDR3 sequence reads: CATTDSRSYEQYF. CDR3 DNA sequence: TGTGCCACTACGGACAGCCGATCCTACGAGCAGTACTTC.

The rearrangement links TRBV6-1 to TRBJ2-2, with 8 positions matching TRBD2. The CDR3 extends over 14 amino acids. Losses at the gene ends were 4 bases for V and 5 bases for J; bases not matched to a gene: 3. Germline V CDR1 and CDR2: MNHNS, SASEGT. The CDR3 DNA reads TGTGCCAGCAGTGTTAGCGGGAATACCGGGGAGCTGTTTTTT. This translates into CASSVSGNTGELFF.

CDR3 region: CASSLHGRYQETQYF. Here the CDR3 DNA reads TGTGCCAGCAGCCTCCACGGAAGATACCAAGAGACCCAGTACTTC. This rearrangement joins TRBV5-8 to TRBJ2-5; D remains unclear. The CDR3 has 15 residues. Between the trimmed V and J ends, which lost 4 bases and 0 bases, there was a span of 13 bases. Germline CDR1 SGHTS, CDR2 YDEGEE.

This clone was recorded once. This sequence joins TRBV30 and TRBJ2-1; 7 bases match TRBD2. The V segment lost 0 bases and the J segment 8 bases; nucleotides outside the gene matches: 7. Germline assignment: CDR1 GTSNPN and CDR2 SVGIG (reference sequence). The CDR3 sequence is 14 residues long. CDR3 residues: CAWSVPAGTDEQFF. CDR3 nucleotide sequence: TGTGCCTGGAGTGTACCAGCGGGAACAGATGAGCAGTTCTTC.

This clone was seen only once. The chain combines TRBV4-3 with TRBJ2-3, with a tentative D call TRBD1 (5 bases). The germline gives CDR1 LGHNA, CDR2 YSLEER. The CDR3 runs 16 residues. Trimming removed 0 bases at V and 0 bases at J, with 10 bases between. The CDR3 DNA follows: TGCGCCAGCAGCCAAGATGCAGGGCCTAGCACAGATACGCAGTATTTT. This codes for CASSQDAGPSTDTQYF.

This chain joins TRBV7-2 and TRBJ1-1; D gene ambiguous. V lost 5 bases and J 3 bases, leaving 13 bases between the germline ends. This CDR3 has 14 residues. Germline CDR1 and CDR2: SGHTA and FQGNSA. CDR3 amino acids: CASSPSGGYTEAFF. In DNA form, the CDR3 reads TGTGCCAGCAGCCCTTCGGGCGGGTACACTGAAGCTTTCTTT.

The rearrangement uses TRBV7-8 and TRBJ2-7, with 13 bases identical to TRBD2. V gave up 5 bases and J gave up 5 bases; unmatched junction bases: 9. Germline CDR1 is SGHVS and CDR2 is FQNEAQ. The CDR3 covers 16 residues. DNA for the CDR3: TGTGCCAGCAGCCCCACAGGGACTAGCGGGAACCACGAGCAGTACTTC. It yields the protein CASSPTGTSGNHEQYF.

V usage is TRBV2 and J usage is TRBJ2-7; no clear D gene. Deletions cut 6 bases from V and 3 bases from J, with 12 bases between. CDR1 SNHLY and CDR2 FYNNEI come from the germline V gene. CDR3 size: 13 residues. Written as DNA, the CDR3 is TGTGCCAGCAGGGAATGGTGGGGCTACGAGCAGTACTTC. Protein: CASREWWGYEQYF.

Concerning this clone: Other DNA sequences from this sample encode an identical CDR3 as well. J is TRBJ1-2 and V is TRBV5-1; TRBD1 matches 9 bases. V trimming: 3 bases; J trimming: 4 bases; junction bases outside the gene matches: 4. In germline, CDR1 is SGHRS, CDR2 YFSETQ. CDR3 length: 14 amino acids. The CDR3 loop reads CASSSGQGRYGYTF. CDR3 nucleotide sequence: TGCGCCAGCAGCTCGGGACAGGGTCGCTATGGCTACACCTTC.